The 32 T cell receptor beta chains reported below all come from one sample, sequenced in a study of prognosis after radiotherapy for stage I lung cancer. The genomic DNA TCR beta CDR3 region underwent two rounds of multiplex PCR. During first-round PCR, primers specific to each TRBV and TRBJ gene were used. Each CDR3 protein gets one entry after TCRdb re-called the multiplex PCR reads with MiXCR. The sample carries 20,000 to 30,000 distinct CDR3 sequences, around 36% recorded once. Here the sequenced sample was PBMCs, taken before or after stereotactic body radiation therapy (not recorded which). Receptors were obtained from a donor older than 45 with non-small cell lung cancer.

Ten or more counts support this clonotype. This sequence joins TRBV4-2 and TRBJ1-3; D ambiguous. The CDR3 totals 15 residues. V was pared by 0 bases and J by 4 bases, with 10 bases between. Germline V gives CDR1 LGHNA, CDR2 YNFKEQ. CDR3 DNA: TGTGCCAGCAGCCAAGAAGACCGGAACGGAAACACCATATATTTT. Protein sequence: CASSQEDRNGNTIYF.

Comments on this clonotype: A junction end diverges from the germline sequence, so it may reflect a read error. The chain is built from TRBV7-3 and TRBJ2-2; 7 bases line up with TRBD2. There are 15 residues in the CDR3. Germline loops: CDR1 SGHTA, CDR2 FQGTGA. CDR3 in DNA: TGTGCCAGCAGCCTCCTGGGGGGGAACACCGGGGGGCTGTTTTTT. It yields the protein CASSLLGGNTGGLFF.

V and J are TRBV28 and TRBJ1-2, with 9 positions matching TRBD1. Germline trimming cut 2 bases from V and 6 bases from J; bases unmatched to any gene: 4. Germline assignment: CDR1 MDHEN and CDR2 SYDVKM. The CDR3 contains 14 residues. CDR3 loop: CASSLIQGADGYTF. The DNA for the CDR3 is TGTGCCAGCAGTTTAATACAGGGGGCGGATGGCTACACCTTC.

The sample holds a few counts of this clonotype. It may be a read error: a sequence one base away is much more abundant. The chain uses TRBV7-3 and TRBJ1-5; tentatively, D is TRBD1 (5 bases). V was shortened by 5 bases and J by 5 bases, with 10 bases between the two germline ends. Per the germline V gene, CDR1 is SGHTA and CDR2 is FQGTGA. CDR3 length: 13 amino acids. CDR3 loop: CASSGGIDQPQHF. The CDR3 coding sequence is TGTGCCAGCAGCGGGGGGATCGATCAGCCCCAGCATTTT.

V usage is TRBV11-3 and J usage is TRBJ2-5, with unresolved D. V lost 5 bases to trimming and J lost 5 bases, with 9 bases between them. The length of the CDR3 is 12 residues. From germline, CDR1 is SGHNT and CDR2 YENEEA. CDR3 loop: CASSNQWETQYF. CDR3 bases: TGTGCCAGCAGCAATCAATGGGAGACCCAGTACTTC.

Notes on this clonotype: This likely came from a read error, as a far larger clone is one base away. The chain has TRBV6-8 and TRBJ2-4; TRBD1 agrees at 7 bases. Germline V gene data show CDR1 as MNHGY and CDR2 as SAAAGT. The CDR3 has 15 residues. V was pared by 5 bases and J by 2 bases, with 6 bases of the junction left unmatched. CDR3 coding DNA: TGTGCCAGCAGTACCTTACAGGGGTCCAAAAACATTCAGTACTTC. Protein: CASSTLQGSKNIQYF.

This clonotype was picked up a small number of times. This could be a read error, since a much larger clone is one nucleotide away. The CDR3 here is CASRRLSGVVETQYF. The CDR3 DNA is TGTGCCAGTCGGAGACTATCGGGAGTTGTGGAGACCCAGTACTTC. The chain employs TRBV6-5 and TRBJ2-5, with D maybe TRBD2 (6 bases). Germline values: CDR1 MNHEY, CDR2 SVGAGI. V was shortened by 9 bases and J by 5 bases, with 22 bases between the two germline ends. There are 15 residues in the CDR3.

This clonotype was recorded at least ten times. This sequence joins TRBV28 and TRBJ2-1, with 9 positions matching TRBD2. This CDR3 is built from 13 residues. Germline values: CDR1 MDHEN, CDR2 SYDVKM. With 8 bases clipped from V and 3 bases from J, the junction kept 2 bases outside the gene matches. CDR3 amino acids: CASEREVYNEQFF. The CDR3 DNA follows: TGTGCCAGCGAGCGGGAGGTCTACAATGAGCAGTTCTTC.

This clonotype was observed a single time. The chain is built from TRBV12-3 or TRBV12-4 and TRBJ2-7; 9 bases fit TRBD2. With 4 bases clipped from V and 2 bases from J, the junction kept 6 bases outside the gene matches. The CDR3 is 15 amino acids. The CDR3 DNA follows: TGTGCCAGCAGTTACCTAGCGGGAAGTCCCTACGAGCAGTACTTC. This sequence encodes CASSYLAGSPYEQYF.

V usage is TRBV28 and J usage is TRBJ2-2; a weak D match, TRBD2 (7 bases). Germline loops: CDR1 MDHEN, CDR2 SYDVKM. Between the trimmed V and J ends, which lost 6 bases and 5 bases, there was a span of 22 bases. CDR3 size: 17 residues. The CDR3 DNA sequence: TGTGCCAGCAGAACTACCGGGACTAAAGGGGGGACCGGGGAGCTGTTTTTT. Protein product: CASRTTGTKGGTGELFF. Looking up the rest from reference TRBV28 and TRBJ2-2 gives the full variable domain: DVKVTQSSRYLVKRTGEKVFLECVQDMDHENMFWYRQDPGLGLRLIYFSYDVKMKEKGDIPEGYSVSREKKERFSLILESASTNQTSMYLCASRTTGTKGGTGELFFGEGSRLTVL.

There are many counts of this clonotype. This chain connects TRBV6-1 to TRBJ1-5, with TRBD1 matching over 7 bases. The CDR3 has 15 residues. Per the germline V gene, CDR1 is MNHNS and CDR2 is SASEGT. V lost 6 bases, J lost 5 bases, and 10 bases stayed unmatched. CDR3 sequence: CASRARGGGDQPQHF. The CDR3 DNA follows: TGTGCCAGCAGAGCCAGGGGGGGTGGTGATCAGCCCCAGCATTTT.

The sample holds many counts of this clonotype. Here the CDR3 reads CASSLLGSGELFF. The CDR3, as DNA: TGTGCCAGCAGCTTATTAGGGTCCGGGGAGCTGTTTTTT. The chain is built from TRBV11-3 and TRBJ2-2; D not resolved. This CDR3 comprises 13 residues. Germline V lookup: CDR1 SGHNT, CDR2 YENEEA. Trimming removed 2 bases at V and 6 bases at J, with 7 bases between.

This chain uses TRBV12-3 or TRBV12-4 with TRBJ2-2, with D perhaps assigned TRBD1 or TRBD2 (5 bases each). V was trimmed by 5 bases and J by 3 bases, leaving 10 bases between them. The CDR3 is 14 amino acids. In DNA, the CDR3 is TGTGCCAGCAGTGACGGGACGGACACCGGGGAGCTGTTTTTT. This codes for CASSDGTDTGELFF.

The chain joins TRBV6-1 to TRBJ2-1; maybe TRBD1 (5 bases). Germline CDR1 MNHNS, CDR2 SASEGT. Trimming left V 4 bases short and J 0 bases short, with 10 bases between. The length of the CDR3 is 15 residues. Here the CDR3 DNA reads TGTGCCAGCAGTGGGACATTGAGCTCCTACAATGAGCAGTTCTTC. Translated, it gives CASSGTLSSYNEQFF.

The V call is TRBV3-1, the J call TRBJ2-7; TRBD1 is a possible D gene (6 bases). Germline lookup yields CDR1 LGHDT and CDR2 YNNKEL (reference sequence). This CDR3 has 14 amino acids. V was pared by 5 bases and J by 0 bases, with 11 bases between. CDR3 protein: CASSGRDISYEQYF. In nucleotides, the CDR3 is TGTGCCAGCAGCGGCCGGGACATCTCCTACGAGCAGTACTTC.

The sample holds many counts of this clonotype. The chain employs TRBV6-1 and TRBJ2-3; TRBD2 matches 7 bases. The CDR3 is 15 residues long. Germline V gives CDR1 MNHNS, CDR2 SASEGT. The V gene end was trimmed by 3 bases and the J gene end by 2 bases; junction bases not matched to a gene: 5. CDR3 DNA: TGTGCCAGCAGTGACACGGGAGGCATCACAGATACGCAGTATTTT. This gives the protein CASSDTGGITDTQYF.

The chain uses TRBV12-3 or TRBV12-4 and TRBJ2-2; 8 bases map to TRBD2. V shed 1 base, J shed 3 bases, and the junction held 10 bases outside the gene matches. This CDR3 region has 18 residues. For the CDR3, the DNA is TGTGCCAGCAGTTTAGGAAAAGGGAGCGGGAGTTACACCGGGGAGCTGTTTTTT. Translating gives CASSLGKGSGSYTGELFF.

As concerns this clonotype: The junction differs from germline at one of its ends, possibly a read error. This sequence joins TRBV6-5 and TRBJ1-1; 8 bases are shared with TRBD1. The CDR3 contains 17 residues. From germline, CDR1 is MNHEY and CDR2 SVGAGI. The DNA of the CDR3 is TGTGCCAACAGTTCCCAACGGGTCATGGGGACAGGCACTGAAGCTTTCTTT. It yields the protein CANSSQRVMGTGTEAFF.

This chain joins TRBV9 and TRBJ2-1, with D possibly TRBD1 on 5 matching bases. V lost 4 bases, J lost 2 bases, and 16 bases lay in between. This CDR3 spans 16 amino acids. CDR1 SGDLS and CDR2 YYNGEE come from the germline V gene. The CDR3 reads CASSLTGSRAYNEQFF. CDR3 bases: TGTGCCAGCAGCTTAACGGGCAGCAGGGCCTACAATGAGCAGTTCTTC.

A few counts support this clonotype. A much larger clone is a single base away; this may be a read error. V and J are TRBV9 and TRBJ2-1; D may be TRBD2 (6 bases). Looked up from germline, CDR1 is SGDLS and CDR2 is YYNGEE. CDR3 length: 15 residues. CDR3 residues: CANSETGDTYNEQFF. The CDR3 DNA is TGTGCCAACAGCGAGACGGGAGACACCTACAATGAGCAGTTCTTC.

There are many counts of this clonotype. The chain recombines TRBV7-9 with TRBJ2-7; perhaps TRBD2 as D (6 bases). Trimming left V 5 bases short and J 2 bases short, with 13 bases between. CDR3 length: 14 residues. Germline CDR1 reads SEHNR; CDR2 reads FQNEAQ (reference sequence). In DNA form, the CDR3 reads TGTGCCAGCAGCGCGACTAGTTCCCCCTACGAGCAGTACTTC. Encoded protein: CASSATSSPYEQYF.

The table lists this clonotype with many counts. Germline and junction disagree at one end, which may indicate a read error. This chain joins TRBV18 and TRBJ1-5, with 7 bases identical to TRBD1. CDR1 is KGHSH, CDR2 LQKENI, per germline. The CDR3 loop spans 16 amino acids. The CDR3 region is CASSPWEGASNQAQHF. The CDR3 coding sequence is TGTGCCAGCTCACCCTGGGAGGGGGCCAGCAATCAGGCCCAGCATTTT.

This clonotype was detected ten times or more. V gene TRBV28 combines with J gene TRBJ2-3; weak D call: TRBD2 (6 bases). The CDR3 spans 15 residues. The germline gives CDR1 MDHEN, CDR2 SYDVKM. Trimming removed 6 bases at V and 1 base at J, with 14 bases between. The CDR3 nucleotides are TGTGCCAGCAGCTTGGGGGGAGGTGGCACAGATACGCAGTATTTT. It specifies CASSLGGGGTDTQYF.

Many counts were recorded for this clonotype. The V gene is TRBV6-5, the J gene TRBJ2-3; D call uncertain. Germline CDR1 is MNHEY and CDR2 is SVGAGI. The CDR3 covers 14 residues. V was trimmed by 4 bases and J by 4 bases, leaving 12 bases between them. CDR3 sequence reads: CASSLARAADTQYF. The CDR3 bases are TGTGCCAGCAGTTTGGCCCGGGCGGCAGATACGCAGTATTTT.

The CDR3 sequence is CASSRTGLNQPQHF. The CDR3 region has the DNA TGTGCCAGCAGTCGGACAGGGCTCAATCAGCCCCAGCATTTT. The V gene is TRBV28, the J gene TRBJ1-5; 8 positions match TRBD1. The CDR3 has 14 residues. The V segment lost 5 bases and the J segment 3 bases; nucleotides outside the gene matches: 3. Germline loops: CDR1 MDHEN, CDR2 SYDVKM.

Only one count was recorded for this clonotype. One junction end disagrees with the germline gene, perhaps due to a read error. The V and J genes are TRBV29-1 and TRBJ2-5; TRBD1 matches at 8 bases. Per the germline V gene, CDR1 is SQVTM and CDR2 is ANQGSEA. The CDR3 is 14 amino acids. The CDR3 region has the DNA TGTAGCGTTGCCGAGACAGGGGTCCCGGGAAAACAGTACTTC. Protein: CSVAETGVPGKQYF.

This clonotype was picked up many times. The chain employs TRBV10-3 and TRBJ2-6; TRBD1 might be the D (5 bases). The CDR3 is 15 residues long. Germline CDR1 reads ENHRY; CDR2 reads SYGVKD. The V end was cut by 3 bases, the J end by 2 bases, with 8 bases between. This chain's CDR3 is CAISEGATGANVLTF. The CDR3 nucleotides are TGTGCCATCAGTGAAGGGGCCACTGGGGCCAACGTCCTGACTTTC.

A note on this clonotype: The junction does not match germline at one end; this may be a read error. V and J are TRBV6-5 and TRBJ1-1; 8 bases agree with TRBD1. From germline, CDR1 is MNHEY and CDR2 SVGAGI. CDR3 size: 13 residues. CDR3 in amino acids: CASSYTGGTEASF. DNA for the CDR3: TGTGCCAGCAGTTATACAGGGGGGACTGAAGCTTCCTTT.

This clonotype came up many times. The V call is TRBV19, the J call TRBJ1-1; 9 positions match TRBD1. After removal of 4 bases from V and 3 bases from J, the junction contained 6 bases not matched to a gene. CDR1 and CDR2 from the germline V gene are LNHDA and SQIVND (reference sequence). The CDR3 loop spans 15 amino acids. The CDR3 nucleotides read TGTGCCAGTAGTACAGGGACAGGGTGGGACACTGAAGCTTTCTTT. This gives the protein CASSTGTGWDTEAFF.

This clonotype has more than one count but fewer than ten. This sequence may be a read error, since a much larger clone differs from it by one base. Written as DNA, the CDR3 is TGTGCCAGCAGTGGGGGGCCCTACACCGGGGAGCTGTTTTTT. Translating it yields CASSGGPYTGELFF. The gene calls are TRBV6-1 and TRBJ2-2, with D maybe TRBD1 (6 bases). This CDR3 is 14 amino acids long. Germline lookup yields CDR1 MNHNS and CDR2 SASEGT. With 4 bases removed from V and 3 bases from J, the gap between germline ends came to 9 bases.

The chain carries TRBV24-1 and TRBJ1-5; TRBD1 is a possible D gene (5 bases). CDR3 length: 17 amino acids. Germline CDR1 reads KGHDR; CDR2 reads SFDVKD. Between the trimmed V and J ends, which lost 4 bases and 1 base, there was a span of 16 bases. The CDR3 sequence: CATSDGDGPNSNQPQHF. CDR3 in DNA: TGTGCCACCAGTGACGGGGACGGACCCAACAGCAATCAGCCCCAGCATTTT.

This clonotype was observed at least ten times. The chain uses TRBV5-1 and TRBJ2-1, with 12 bases fitting TRBD1. Trimming took 1 base from V and 7 from J; bases not matched to a gene: 6. CDR3 size: 16 residues. The germline V gene has CDR1 SGHRS and CDR2 YFSETQ. DNA for the CDR3: TGCGCCAGCAGCTTGATTGCGGGACAGGGGGCGAATGAGCAGTTCTTC. It yields the protein CASSLIAGQGANEQFF. Full variable domain (outside the CDR3, taken from reference TRBV5-1 and TRBJ2-1): KAGVTQTPRYLIKTRGQQVTLSCSPISGHRSVSWYQQTPGQGLQFLFEYFSETQRNKGNFPGRFSGRQFSNSRSEMNVSTLELGDSALYLCASSLIAGQGANEQFFGPGTRLTVL.